This entry lists 9 T cell receptor beta chains sequenced from one sample in a study of shared clonotypes between healthy human individuals. Libraries were prepared by immunoSEQ multiplex PCR; TCRdb keeps only in-frame clonotypes and omits some of them. The sample carries roughly 2,500,000 clones, approximately 93% recorded once. Sequencing was performed on naive CD4+ T cells from PBMCs. The subset denotes: CD45RA+ positively selected. The source is a man aged 18 to 30 in good health. Some clones in this sample may be carry-over from other donors' samples.

The chain is built from TRBV9 and TRBJ2-7, with 8 bases lining up with TRBD1. Trimming cost V 0 bases and J 5 bases; bases outside gene matches: 7. The germline V gene has CDR1 SGDLS and CDR2 YYNGEE. The CDR3 is 15 amino acids. The CDR3 region has the DNA TGTGCCAGCAGCGTAGATGGACAGGGTATGAACGAGCAGTACTTC. This sequence encodes CASSVDGQGMNEQYF.

This clone has only one observation. The chain recombines TRBV6-1 with TRBJ2-7; the match to TRBD2 covers 12 bases. Germline lookup yields CDR1 MNHNS and CDR2 SASEGT. V was pared by 1 base and J by 3 bases, with 4 bases of the junction left unmatched. The CDR3 covers 16 residues. The CDR3: CASSEVLTSGSYEQYF. The CDR3 region has the DNA TGTGCCAGCAGTGAAGTCCTGACTAGCGGGAGCTACGAGCAGTACTTC.

This clone appeared once. This sequence joins TRBV5-4 and TRBJ2-1; a possible D gene is TRBD1 (7 bases). The length of the CDR3 is 15 residues. Trimming left V 4 bases short and J 8 bases short, with 19 bases between. Germline CDR1 is SGHNT and CDR2 is YYREEE (reference sequence). The CDR3 region is CASSAVEGAGDEQFF. The CDR3 coding sequence is TGTGCCAGCAGCGCGGTGGAGGGGGCGGGCGATGAGCAGTTCTTC.

This chain joins TRBV6-5 and TRBJ1-5; TRBD1 matches 7 bases. The CDR3 loop spans 14 amino acids. The V gene end was trimmed by 5 bases and the J gene end by 4 bases; junction bases not matched to a gene: 5. Germline CDR1 and CDR2: MNHEY and SVGAGI. In DNA, the CDR3 is TGTGCCAGCAGTCCGGCAGGGGGAAATCAGCCCCAGCATTTT. Its translation: CASSPAGGNQPQHF.

The chain carries TRBV5-1 and TRBJ2-6; maybe TRBD2 (6 bases). This CDR3 is built from 16 residues. From germline, CDR1 is SGHRS and CDR2 YFSETQ. Trimming removed 7 bases at V and 0 bases at J, with 14 bases between. The CDR3 DNA reads TGCGCCAGCCTGAGTGGGGGGATCTCTGGGGCCAACGTCCTGACTTTC. Its protein is CASLSGGISGANVLTF.

V is TRBV4-1 and J is TRBJ1-1; D not certain. The CDR3 extends over 15 amino acids. CDR1 MGHRA and CDR2 YSYEKL come from the germline V gene. Trimming removed 0 bases at V and 0 bases at J, with 8 bases between. The CDR3 loop reads CASSQEWRLNTEAFF. The CDR3 DNA is TGCGCCAGCAGCCAAGAGTGGCGGCTGAACACTGAAGCTTTCTTT.

The V gene is TRBV11-2, the J gene TRBJ2-2; 7 bases map to TRBD2. The germline CDR1 and CDR2 sequences are SGHAT and FQNNGV. This CDR3 comprises 15 residues. V dropped 2 bases and J dropped 8; count of bases not matched to a gene: 8. CDR3 nucleotide sequence: TGTGCCAGCAGCTTATGGGAGCGGGAACGGGGGGAGCTGTTTTTT. Amino acids: CASSLWERERGELFF.

This clone was picked up a small number of times. The CDR3 spells CASSLVGGLNTEAFF. The CDR3 region has the DNA TGTGCCAGCAGCTTGGTCGGCGGATTGAACACTGAAGCTTTCTTT. This chain links TRBV5-4 with TRBJ1-1; D remains ambiguous. The CDR3 runs to 15 residues. Trimming stripped 0 bases from V and 0 bases from J, with 9 bases between. Germline V gives CDR1 SGHNT, CDR2 YYREEE (reference sequence).

V and J are TRBV28 and TRBJ1-5; D is possibly TRBD1 (5 bases). This CDR3 has 16 amino acids. Trimming stripped 7 bases from V and 0 bases from J, with 16 bases between. Germline loops: CDR1 MDHEN, CDR2 SYDVKM. Written as DNA, the CDR3 is TGTGCCAGCACTGAGACAGTCGCCTATAGCAATCAGCCCCAGCATTTT. This encodes CASTETVAYSNQPQHF.